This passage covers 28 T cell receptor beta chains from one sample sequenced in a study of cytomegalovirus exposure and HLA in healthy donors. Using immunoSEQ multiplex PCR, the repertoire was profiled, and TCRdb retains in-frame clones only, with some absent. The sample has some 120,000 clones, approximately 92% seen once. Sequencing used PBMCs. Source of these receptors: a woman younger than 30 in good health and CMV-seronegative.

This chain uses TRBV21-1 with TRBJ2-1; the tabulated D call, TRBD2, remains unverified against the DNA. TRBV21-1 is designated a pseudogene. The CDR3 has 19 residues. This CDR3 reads CASSAEPGLAGGTYNEQFF. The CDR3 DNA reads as TGTGCCAGCAGCGCTGAGCCGGGACTAGCGGGGGGCACCTACAATGAGCAGTTCTTC.

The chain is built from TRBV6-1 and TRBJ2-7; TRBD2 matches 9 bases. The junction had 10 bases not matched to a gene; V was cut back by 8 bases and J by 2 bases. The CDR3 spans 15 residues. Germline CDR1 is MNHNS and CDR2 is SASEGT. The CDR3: CASAEATSGAYEQYF. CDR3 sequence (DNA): TGTGCCAGCGCAGAAGCGACTAGCGGCGCCTACGAGCAGTACTTC.

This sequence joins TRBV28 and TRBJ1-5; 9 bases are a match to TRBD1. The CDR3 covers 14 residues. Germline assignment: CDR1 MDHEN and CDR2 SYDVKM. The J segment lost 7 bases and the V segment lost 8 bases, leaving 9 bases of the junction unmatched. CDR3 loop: CASATGGAKQPQHF. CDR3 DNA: TGTGCCAGCGCAACAGGGGGCGCTAAACAGCCCCAGCATTTT. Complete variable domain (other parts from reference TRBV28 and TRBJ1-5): DVKVTQSSRYLVKRTGEKVFLECVQDMDHENMFWYRQDPGLGLRLIYFSYDVKMKEKGDIPEGYSVSREKKERFSLILESASTNQTSMYLCASATGGAKQPQHFGDGTRLSIL.

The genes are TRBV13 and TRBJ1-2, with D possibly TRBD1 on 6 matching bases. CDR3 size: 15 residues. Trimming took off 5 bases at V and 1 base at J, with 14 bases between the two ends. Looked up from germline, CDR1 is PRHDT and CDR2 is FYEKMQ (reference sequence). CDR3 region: CASSTRTELNYGYTF. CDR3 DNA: TGTGCCAGCAGCACCCGGACAGAGCTTAACTATGGCTACACCTTC.

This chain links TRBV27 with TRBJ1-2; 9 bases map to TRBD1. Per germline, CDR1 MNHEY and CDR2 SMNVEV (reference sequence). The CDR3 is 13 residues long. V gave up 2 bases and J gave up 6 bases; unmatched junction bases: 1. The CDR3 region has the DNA TGTGCCAGCAGTTTAACAGGGGGCGATGGCTACACCTTC. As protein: CASSLTGGDGYTF.

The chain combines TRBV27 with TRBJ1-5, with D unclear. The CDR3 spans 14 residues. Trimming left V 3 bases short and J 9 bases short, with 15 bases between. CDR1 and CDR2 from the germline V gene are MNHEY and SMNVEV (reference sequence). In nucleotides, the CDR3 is TGTGCCAGCAGTTTCGGTATCCAGGTGGGGCCCCAGCATTTT. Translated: CASSFGIQVGPQHF.

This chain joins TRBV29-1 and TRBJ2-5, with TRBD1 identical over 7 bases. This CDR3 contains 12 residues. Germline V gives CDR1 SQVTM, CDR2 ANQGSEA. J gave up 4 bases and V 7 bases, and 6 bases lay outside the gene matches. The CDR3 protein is CSARPGGETQYF. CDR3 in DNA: TGCAGCGCGCGACCAGGGGGAGAGACCCAGTACTTC.

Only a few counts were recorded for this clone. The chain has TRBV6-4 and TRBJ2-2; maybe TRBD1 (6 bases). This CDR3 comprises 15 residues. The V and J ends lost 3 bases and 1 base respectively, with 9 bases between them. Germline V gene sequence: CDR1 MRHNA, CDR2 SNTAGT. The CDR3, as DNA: TGTGCCAGCAGTGAGGGCAGGGGGAACACCGGGGAGCTGTTTTTT. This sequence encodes CASSEGRGNTGELFF.

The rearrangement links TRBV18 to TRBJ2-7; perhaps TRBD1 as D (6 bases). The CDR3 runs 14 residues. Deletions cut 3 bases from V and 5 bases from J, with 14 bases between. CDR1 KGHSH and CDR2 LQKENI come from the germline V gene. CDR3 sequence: CASSPLQGPDEQYV. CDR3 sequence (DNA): TGTGCCAGCTCACCGCTACAGGGACCGGACGAGCAGTACGTC.

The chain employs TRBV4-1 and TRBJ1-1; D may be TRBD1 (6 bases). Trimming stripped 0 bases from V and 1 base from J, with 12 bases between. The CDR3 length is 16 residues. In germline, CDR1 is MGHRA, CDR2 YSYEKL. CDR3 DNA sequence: TGCGCCAGCAGCCAAGATACCGCGACAGGGAACACTGAAGCTTTCTTT. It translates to CASSQDTATGNTEAFF.

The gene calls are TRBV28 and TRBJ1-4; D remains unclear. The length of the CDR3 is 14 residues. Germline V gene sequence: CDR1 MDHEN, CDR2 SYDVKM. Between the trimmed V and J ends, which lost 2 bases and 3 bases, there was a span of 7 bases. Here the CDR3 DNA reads TGTGCCAGCAGTTTACGGGGATCTAATGAAAAACTGTTTTTT. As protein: CASSLRGSNEKLFF.

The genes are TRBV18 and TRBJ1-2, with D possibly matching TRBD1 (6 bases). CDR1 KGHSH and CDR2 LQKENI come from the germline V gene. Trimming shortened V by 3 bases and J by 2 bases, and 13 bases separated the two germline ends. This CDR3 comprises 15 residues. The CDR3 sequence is CASSPEDRSNYGYTF. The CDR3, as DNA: TGTGCCAGCTCACCCGAAGACAGGAGCAACTATGGCTACACCTTC.

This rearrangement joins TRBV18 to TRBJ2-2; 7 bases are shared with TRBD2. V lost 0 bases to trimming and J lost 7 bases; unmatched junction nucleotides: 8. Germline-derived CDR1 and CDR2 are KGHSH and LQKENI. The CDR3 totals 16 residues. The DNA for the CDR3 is TGTGCCAGCTCACCACCAAGCCGGAGGGAGGGCGGGGAGCTGTTTTTT. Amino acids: CASSPPSRREGGELFF.

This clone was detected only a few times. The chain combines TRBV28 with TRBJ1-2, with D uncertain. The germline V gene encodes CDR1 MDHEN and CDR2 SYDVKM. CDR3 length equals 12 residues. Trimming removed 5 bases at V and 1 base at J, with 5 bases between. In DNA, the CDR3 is TGTGCCAGCAGTATCCTTAACTATGGCTACACCTTC. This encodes CASSILNYGYTF.

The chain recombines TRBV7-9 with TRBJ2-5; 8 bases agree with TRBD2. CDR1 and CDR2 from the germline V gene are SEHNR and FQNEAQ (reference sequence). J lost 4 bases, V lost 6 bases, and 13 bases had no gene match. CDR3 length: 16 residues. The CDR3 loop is CASRDPLGGVPETQYF. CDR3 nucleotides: TGTGCCAGCAGGGACCCGCTCGGGGGGGTCCCAGAGACCCAGTACTTC. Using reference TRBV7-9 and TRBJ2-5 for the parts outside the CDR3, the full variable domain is DTGVSQNPRHKITKRGQNVTFRCDPISEHNRLYWYRQTLGQGPEFLTYFQNEAQLEKSRLLSDRFSAERPKGSFSTLEIQRTEQGDSAMYLCASRDPLGGVPETQYFGPGTRLLVL.

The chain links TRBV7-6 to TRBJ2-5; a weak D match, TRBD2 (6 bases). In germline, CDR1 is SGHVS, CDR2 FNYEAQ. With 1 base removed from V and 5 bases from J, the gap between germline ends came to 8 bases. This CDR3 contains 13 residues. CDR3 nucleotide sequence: TGTGCCAGCAGCTTAGGGACTACGGAGACCCAGTACTTC. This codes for CASSLGTTETQYF.

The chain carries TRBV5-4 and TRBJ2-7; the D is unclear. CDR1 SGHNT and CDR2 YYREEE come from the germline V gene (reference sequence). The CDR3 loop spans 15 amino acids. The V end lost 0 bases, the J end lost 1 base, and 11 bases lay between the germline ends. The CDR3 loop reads CASSLGGDPSYEQYF. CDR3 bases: TGTGCCAGCAGCTTGGGAGGAGACCCTTCCTACGAGCAGTACTTC.

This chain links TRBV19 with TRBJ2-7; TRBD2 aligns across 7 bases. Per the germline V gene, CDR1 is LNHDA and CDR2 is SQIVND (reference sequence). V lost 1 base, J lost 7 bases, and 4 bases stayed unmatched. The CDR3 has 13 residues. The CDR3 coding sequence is TGTGCCAGTAGTATAGGTAGCGGGCGTGAGCAGTACTTC. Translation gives CASSIGSGREQYF.

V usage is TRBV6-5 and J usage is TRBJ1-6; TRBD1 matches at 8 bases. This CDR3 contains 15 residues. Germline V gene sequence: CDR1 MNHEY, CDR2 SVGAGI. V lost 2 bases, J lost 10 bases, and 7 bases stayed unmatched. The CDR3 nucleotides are TGTGCCAGCAGTTACGGGACAGGAGATAGCTCACCCCTCCACTTT. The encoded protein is CASSYGTGDSSPLHF.

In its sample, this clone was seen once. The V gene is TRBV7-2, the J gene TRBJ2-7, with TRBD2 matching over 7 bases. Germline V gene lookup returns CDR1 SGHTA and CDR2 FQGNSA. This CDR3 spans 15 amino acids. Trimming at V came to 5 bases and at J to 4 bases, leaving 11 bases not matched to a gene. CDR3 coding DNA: TGTGCCAGCAGCCAAGTGGGGGAGGGCCTATACGAGCAGTACTTC. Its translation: CASSQVGEGLYEQYF.

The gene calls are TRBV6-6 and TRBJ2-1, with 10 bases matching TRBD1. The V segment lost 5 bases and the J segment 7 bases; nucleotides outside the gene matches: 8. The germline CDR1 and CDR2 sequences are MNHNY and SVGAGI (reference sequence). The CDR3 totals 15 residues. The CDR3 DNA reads TGTGCCAGCAGTCAGCCGGGACAGGGGATAAATGAGCAGTTCTTC. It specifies CASSQPGQGINEQFF.

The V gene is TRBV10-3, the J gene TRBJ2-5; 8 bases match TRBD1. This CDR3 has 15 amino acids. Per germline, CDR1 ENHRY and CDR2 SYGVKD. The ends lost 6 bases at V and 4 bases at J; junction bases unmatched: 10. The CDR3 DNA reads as TGTGCCATCAGCTCAGGGGGCGCCTGGAGAGAGACCCAGTACTTC. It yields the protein CAISSGGAWRETQYF.

Here the CDR3 reads CASSHEETSGDTNTGELFF. The CDR3 DNA follows: TGTGCCAGCAGCCATGAAGAGACTAGCGGGGATACGAACACCGGGGAGCTGTTTTTT. The gene calls are TRBV4-2 and TRBJ2-2; the match to TRBD2 covers 11 bases. This CDR3 spans 19 amino acids. V was clipped by 3 bases and J by 0 bases; unmatched bases: 9. The germline CDR1 and CDR2 sequences are LGHNA and YNFKEQ.

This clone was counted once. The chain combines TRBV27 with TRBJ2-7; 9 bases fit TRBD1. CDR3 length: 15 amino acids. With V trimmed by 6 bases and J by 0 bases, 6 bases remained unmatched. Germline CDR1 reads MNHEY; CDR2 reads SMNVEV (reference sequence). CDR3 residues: CASRFTGQGSYEQYF. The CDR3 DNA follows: TGTGCCAGCAGATTTACGGGACAGGGCTCCTACGAGCAGTACTTC.

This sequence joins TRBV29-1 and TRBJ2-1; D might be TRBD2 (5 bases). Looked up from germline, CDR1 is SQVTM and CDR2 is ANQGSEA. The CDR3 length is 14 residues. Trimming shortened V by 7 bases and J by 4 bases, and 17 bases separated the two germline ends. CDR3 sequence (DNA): TGCAGCGCGAAAGACTCGGACTTTTACAATGAGCAGTTCTTC. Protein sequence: CSAKDSDFYNEQFF.

This chain's CDR3 is CASSSIGAMRGYTF. Here the CDR3 DNA reads TGTGCCAGCAGTTCGATTGGGGCTATGCGGGGCTACACCTTC. The chain couples TRBV6-5 to TRBJ1-2; D perhaps matches TRBD1 (5 bases). The V gene's germline CDR1 is MNHEY and CDR2 SVGAGI. V was pared by 4 bases and J by 8 bases, with 17 bases between. The CDR3 has 14 residues.

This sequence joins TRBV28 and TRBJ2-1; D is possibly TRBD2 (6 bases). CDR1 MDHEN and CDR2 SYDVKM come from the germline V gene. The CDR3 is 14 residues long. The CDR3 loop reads CSLGYSGSYNEQFF. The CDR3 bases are TGTTCCCTCGGATATAGCGGAAGCTACAATGAGCAGTTCTTC.

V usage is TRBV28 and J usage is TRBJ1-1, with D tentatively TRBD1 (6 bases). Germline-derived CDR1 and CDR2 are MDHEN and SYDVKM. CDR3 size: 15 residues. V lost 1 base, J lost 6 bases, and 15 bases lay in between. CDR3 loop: CASSLYAGGASEAFF. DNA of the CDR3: TGTGCCAGCAGTTTATATGCGGGGGGCGCGTCTGAAGCTTTCTTT.